This T cell receptor beta chain comes out of a study of cytomegalovirus exposure and HLA in healthy donors. Study observations and caveats: As a later analysis revealed, most CMV-associated TCR beta chains appeared HLA-restricted. TCR beta V- and J-gene trimming was later associated with a missense DCLRE1C variant.

Germline-derived CDR1 and CDR2 are MGHDK and SYGVNS. The CDR3 totals 12 residues. The ends were cut back, 4 bases at V and 7 bases at J, with 8 bases in the middle. PCR was performed using 60 Vbeta and 13 Jbeta primers. This table comes from immunoSEQ multiplex PCR, and its TCRdb copy is limited to in-frame clones, with some not included. The data show about 240,000 clones, 75% to 85% seen once. Regarding this clone: What it binds is unknown.

The genes are TRBV25-1 and TRBJ2-1, with D maybe TRBD2 (6 bases). The sample taken for sequencing was PBMCs. This clonotype originated in an older woman in good health and CMV-seropositive. CDR3 protein: CASSGGLNEQFF. CDR3 DNA sequence: TGTGCCAGCAGTGGGGGACTGAATGAGCAGTTCTTC.